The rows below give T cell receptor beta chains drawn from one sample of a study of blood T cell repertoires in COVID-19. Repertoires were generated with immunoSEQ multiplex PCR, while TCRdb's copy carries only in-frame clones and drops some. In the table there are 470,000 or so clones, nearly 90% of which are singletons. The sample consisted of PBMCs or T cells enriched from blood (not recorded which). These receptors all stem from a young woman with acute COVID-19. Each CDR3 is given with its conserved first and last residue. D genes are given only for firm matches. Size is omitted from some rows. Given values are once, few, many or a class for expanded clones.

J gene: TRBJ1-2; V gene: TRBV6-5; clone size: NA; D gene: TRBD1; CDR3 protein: CASSYSVGTGYGYTF; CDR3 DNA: TGTGCCAGCAGTTACTCGGTCGGGACAGGGTATGGCTACACCTTC
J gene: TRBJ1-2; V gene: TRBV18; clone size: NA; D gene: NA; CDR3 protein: CASSLDSYYGYTF; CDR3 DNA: TGTGCCAGCTCACTTGACAGCTACTATGGCTACACCTTC
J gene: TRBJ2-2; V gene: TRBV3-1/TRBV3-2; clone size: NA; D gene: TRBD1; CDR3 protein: CASSQIAGTGNTGELFF; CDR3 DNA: TGTGCCAGCAGCCAAATCGCCGGGACAGGCAACACCGGGGAGCTGTTTTTT
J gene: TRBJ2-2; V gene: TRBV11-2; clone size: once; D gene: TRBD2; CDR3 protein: CASSLEWGLRNTGELFF; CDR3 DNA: TGTGCCAGCAGCTTAGAGTGGGGACTAAGGAACACCGGGGAGCTGTTTTTT
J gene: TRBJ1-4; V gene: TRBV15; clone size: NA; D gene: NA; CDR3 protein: CATSSPRDGTNEKLFF; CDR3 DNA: TGTGCCACCAGCAGTCCCAGGGATGGTACTAATGAAAAACTGTTTTTT
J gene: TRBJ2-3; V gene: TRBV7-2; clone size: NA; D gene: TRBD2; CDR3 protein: CASSFRLAGGNTQYF; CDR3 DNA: TGTGCCAGCAGCTTCCGTCTAGCGGGAGGAAATACGCAGTATTTT
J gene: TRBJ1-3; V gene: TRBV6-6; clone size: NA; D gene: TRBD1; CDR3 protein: CATRQGVGNTIYF; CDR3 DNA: TGTGCCACCAGACAGGGCGTGGGAAACACCATATATTTT
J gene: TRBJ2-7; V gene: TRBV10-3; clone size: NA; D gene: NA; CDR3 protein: CAISESGGYEQYF; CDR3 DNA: TGTGCCATCAGTGAGTCAGGAGGATACGAGCAGTACTTC
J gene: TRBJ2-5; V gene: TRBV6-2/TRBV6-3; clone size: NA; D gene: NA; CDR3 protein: CASSQEVQETQYF; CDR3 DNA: TGTGCCAGCAGCCAAGAGGTCCAAGAGACCCAGTACTTC
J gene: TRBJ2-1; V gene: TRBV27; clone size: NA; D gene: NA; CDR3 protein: CASKIGDHRDEQFF; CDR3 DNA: TGTGCCAGCAAGATAGGAGATCATCGGGATGAGCAGTTCTTC
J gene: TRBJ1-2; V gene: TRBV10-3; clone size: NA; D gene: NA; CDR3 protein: CAISESRDTSGGGYTF; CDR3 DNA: TGTGCCATCAGTGAGTCCCGGGACACTAGTGGAGGTGGCTACACCTTC
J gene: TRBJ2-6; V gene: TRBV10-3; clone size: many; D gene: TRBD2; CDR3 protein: CAIPGGVSSGANVLTF; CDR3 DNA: TGTGCCATCCCGGGAGGAGTTAGCTCTGGGGCCAACGTCCTGACTTTC
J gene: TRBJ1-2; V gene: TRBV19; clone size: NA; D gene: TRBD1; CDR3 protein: CASRRGLGYTF; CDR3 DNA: TGTGCCAGTAGAAGGGGGCTTGGCTACACCTTC
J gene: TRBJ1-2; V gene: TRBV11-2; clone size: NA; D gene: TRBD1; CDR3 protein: CASSSGTDYGYTF; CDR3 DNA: TGTGCCAGCAGCTCCGGGACAGACTATGGCTACACCTTC
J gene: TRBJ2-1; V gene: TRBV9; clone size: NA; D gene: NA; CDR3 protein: CASSVENSLYNEQFF; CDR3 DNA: TGTGCCAGCAGCGTAGAGAACAGCCTTTACAATGAGCAGTTCTTC
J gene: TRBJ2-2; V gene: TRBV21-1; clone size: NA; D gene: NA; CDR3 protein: CASSARTGGSGELFF; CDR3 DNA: TGTGCCAGCAGCGCCCGGACAGGGGGCTCTGGGGAGCTGTTTTTT
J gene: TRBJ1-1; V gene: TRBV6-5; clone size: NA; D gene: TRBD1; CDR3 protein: CASSRQGITEAFF; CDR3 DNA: TGTGCCAGCAGTCGACAGGGGATCACTGAAGCTTTCTTT
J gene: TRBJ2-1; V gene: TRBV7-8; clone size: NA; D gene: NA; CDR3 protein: CASSSNGGSSYNEQFF; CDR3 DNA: TGTGCCAGCAGCTCAAATGGGGGGAGCTCCTACAATGAGCAGTTCTTC
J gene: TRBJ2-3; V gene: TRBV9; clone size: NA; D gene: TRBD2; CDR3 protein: CASSVGNGGAEDTQYF; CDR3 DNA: TGTGCCAGCAGCGTAGGGAACGGGGGGGCCGAAGATACGCAGTATTTT
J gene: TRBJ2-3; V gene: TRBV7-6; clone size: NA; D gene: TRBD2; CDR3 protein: CASSLLAGTGDTQYF; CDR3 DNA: TGTGCCAGCAGCTTACTAGCGGGGACCGGAGATACGCAGTATTTT
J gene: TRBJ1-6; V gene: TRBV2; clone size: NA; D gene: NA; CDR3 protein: CANLRQKNSPLHF; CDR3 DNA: TGTGCCAACCTCCGACAGAAGAATTCACCCCTCCACTTT
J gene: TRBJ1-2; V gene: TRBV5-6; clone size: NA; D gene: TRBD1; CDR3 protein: CASSARDRGYYGYTF; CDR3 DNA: TGTGCCAGCAGCGCCCGGGACAGGGGGTACTATGGCTACACCTTC
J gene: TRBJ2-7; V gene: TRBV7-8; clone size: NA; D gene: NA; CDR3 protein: CASSLWTGGGYEQYF; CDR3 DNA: TGTGCCAGCAGCCTGTGGACGGGTGGGGGGTACGAGCAGTACTTC
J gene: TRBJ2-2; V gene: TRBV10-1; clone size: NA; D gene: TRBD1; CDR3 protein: CAHPPRGRTGELFF; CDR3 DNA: TGCGCCCACCCCCCTAGGGGGCGCACCGGGGAGCTGTTTTTT
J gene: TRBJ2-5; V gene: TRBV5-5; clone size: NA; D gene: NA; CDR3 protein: CASSLDGYREETQYF; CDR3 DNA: TGTGCCAGCAGCTTGGACGGGTACAGGGAGGAGACCCAGTACTTC
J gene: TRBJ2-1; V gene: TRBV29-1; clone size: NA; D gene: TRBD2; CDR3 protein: CSVGPITGTSGTNEQFF; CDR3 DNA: TGCAGCGTTGGCCCGATCACCGGGACTAGCGGGACGAATGAGCAGTTCTTC
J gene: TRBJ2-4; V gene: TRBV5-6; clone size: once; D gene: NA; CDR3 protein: CASSLASQNIQYF; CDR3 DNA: TGTGCCAGCAGCTTGGCTAGCCAAAACATTCAGTACTTC
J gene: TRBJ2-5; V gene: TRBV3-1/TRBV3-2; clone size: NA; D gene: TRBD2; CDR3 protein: CASRNRTSGYQETQYF; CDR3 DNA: TGTGCCAGCAGAAATCGGACTAGCGGGTACCAAGAGACCCAGTACTTC
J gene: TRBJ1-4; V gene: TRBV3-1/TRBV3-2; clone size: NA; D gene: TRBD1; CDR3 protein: CASSQVQGTEGKLFF; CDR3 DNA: TGTGCCAGCAGCCAAGTACAGGGGACTGAAGGGAAACTGTTTTTT
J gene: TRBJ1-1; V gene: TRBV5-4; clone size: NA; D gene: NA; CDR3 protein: CASSLHPGQSHNTEAFF; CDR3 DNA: TGTGCCAGCAGCCTCCACCCCGGACAGAGCCATAACACTGAAGCTTTCTTT
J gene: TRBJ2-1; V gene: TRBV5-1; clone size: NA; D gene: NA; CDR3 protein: CASSLAPRGNEQFF; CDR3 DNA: TGCGCCAGCAGCTTGGCCCCCAGGGGCAATGAGCAGTTCTTC
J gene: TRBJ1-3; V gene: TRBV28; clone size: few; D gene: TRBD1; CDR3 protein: CASSAGGQGEDTIYF; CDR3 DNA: TGTGCCAGCAGTGCCGGGGGACAGGGGGAGGACACCATATATTTT
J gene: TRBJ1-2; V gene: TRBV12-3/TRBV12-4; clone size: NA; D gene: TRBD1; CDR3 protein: CASSRDREGGYTF; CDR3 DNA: TGTGCCAGCAGCCGCGACAGGGAAGGCGGCTACACCTTC
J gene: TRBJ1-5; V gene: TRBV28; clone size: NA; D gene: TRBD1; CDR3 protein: CASSPRQGIRPQHF; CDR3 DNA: TGTGCCAGCAGCCCAAGACAGGGAATACGGCCCCAGCATTTT
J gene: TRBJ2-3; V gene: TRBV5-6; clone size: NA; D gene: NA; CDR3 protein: CASSLVGDTQYF; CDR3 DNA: TGTGCCAGCAGCTTGGTCGGGGATACGCAGTATTTT
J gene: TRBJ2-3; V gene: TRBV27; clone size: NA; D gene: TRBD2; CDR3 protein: CASSFSAGNPTDTQYF; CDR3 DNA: TGTGCCAGCAGTTTCTCAGCGGGGAACCCCACAGATACGCAGTATTTT
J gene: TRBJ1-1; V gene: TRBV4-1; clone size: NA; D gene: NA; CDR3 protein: CASSPTFRGGHTEAFF; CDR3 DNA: TGCGCCAGCAGCCCAACCTTCAGGGGAGGGCACACTGAAGCTTTCTTT
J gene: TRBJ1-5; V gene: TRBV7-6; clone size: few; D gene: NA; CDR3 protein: CASSRIPGGNQPQHF; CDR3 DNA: TGTGCCAGCAGCCGGATCCCGGGGGGCAATCAGCCCCAGCATTTT
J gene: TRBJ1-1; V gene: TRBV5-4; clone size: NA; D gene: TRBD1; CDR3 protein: CASSTGQERNTEAFF; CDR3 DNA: TGTGCCAGCAGCACAGGACAGGAGCGGAACACTGAAGCTTTCTTT
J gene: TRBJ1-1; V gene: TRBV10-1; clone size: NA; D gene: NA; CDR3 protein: CASSETDSNEAFF; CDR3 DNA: TGCGCCAGCAGTGAGACGGACAGCAATGAAGCTTTCTTT
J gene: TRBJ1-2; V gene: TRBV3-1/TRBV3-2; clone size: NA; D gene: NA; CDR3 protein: CASSQEPSAGANYGYTF; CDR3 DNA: TGTGCCAGCAGCCAAGAACCCTCGGCAGGGGCTAACTATGGCTACACCTTC